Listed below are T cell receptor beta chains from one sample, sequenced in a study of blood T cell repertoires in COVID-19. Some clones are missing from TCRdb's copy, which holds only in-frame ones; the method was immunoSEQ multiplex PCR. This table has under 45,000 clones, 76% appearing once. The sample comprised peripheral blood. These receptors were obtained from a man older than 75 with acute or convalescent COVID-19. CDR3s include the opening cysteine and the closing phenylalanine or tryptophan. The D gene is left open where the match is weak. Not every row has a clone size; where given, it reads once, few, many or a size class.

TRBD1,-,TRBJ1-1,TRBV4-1,TGCGCCAGCAGCCTCGCCGTCCCGGGACAGGGTCCGAACACTGAAGCTTTCTTT,CASSLAVPGQGPNTEAFF
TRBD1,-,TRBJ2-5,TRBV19,TGTGCCAGTAGTATGAGTAACAGGGGGCAAGAGACCCAGTACTTC,CASSMSNRGQETQYF
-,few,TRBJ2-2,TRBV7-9,TGTGCCAGCAGCTTACGCAGGGCGGACACCGGGGAGCTGTTTTTT,CASSLRRADTGELFF
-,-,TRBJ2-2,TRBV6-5,TGTGCCAGCAGGAGAGGGGGGGCTTACACCGGGGAGCTGTTTTTT,CASRRGGAYTGELFF
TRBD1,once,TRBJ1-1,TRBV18,TGTGCCAGCTCACTCAACAGGGGGCCTACTGAAGCTTTCTTT,CASSLNRGPTEAFF
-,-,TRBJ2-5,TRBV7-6,TGTGCCAGCAGTATGGGACATCAGTCATTAAACCAGTACTTC,CASSMGHQSLNQYF
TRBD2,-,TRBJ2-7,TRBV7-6,TGTGCCAGCAGCTTAGGGAGCGGGGGGGTTACCTACGAGCAGTACTTC,CASSLGSGGVTYEQYF
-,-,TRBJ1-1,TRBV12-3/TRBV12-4,TGTGCCAGCAGCCTCCTACAGCTTGAAGCTTTCTTT,CASSLLQLEAFF
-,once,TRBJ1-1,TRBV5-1,TGCGCCAGCAGCTTGGAGTCAGGGATCATGAACACTGAAGCTTTCTTT,CASSLESGIMNTEAFF
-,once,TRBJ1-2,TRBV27,TGTGCCAGCAGTTTAGTTCCGCAGAAACCCTATGGCTACACCTTC,CASSLVPQKPYGYTF
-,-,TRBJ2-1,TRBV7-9,TGTGCCAGCAGCTTAGGAGGGACTCTCCTCTACAATGAGCAGTTCTTC,CASSLGGTLLYNEQFF
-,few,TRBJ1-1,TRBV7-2,TGTGCCAGCAGCTTCATGGTGGGAGGAAGGGCGAACACTGAAGCTTTCTTT,CASSFMVGGRANTEAFF
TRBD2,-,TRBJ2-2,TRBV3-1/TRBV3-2,TGTGCCAGCAACCCCGCTAGCGGGGGGGCCACCGGGGAGCTGTTTTTT,CASNPASGGATGELFF
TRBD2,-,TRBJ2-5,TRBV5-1,TGCGCCAGCAGCCCAACAAAGGGCGGGGGGGCGGAGACCCAGTACTTC,CASSPTKGGGAETQYF
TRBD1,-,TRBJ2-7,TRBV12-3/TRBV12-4,TGTGCCAGCCGGCAGGGGGCTTACGAGCAGTACTTC,CASRQGAYEQYF
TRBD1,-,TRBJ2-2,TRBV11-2,TGTGCCAGCAGCCACCCAGGGGGCTCGAACACCGGGGAGCTGTTTTTT,CASSHPGGSNTGELFF
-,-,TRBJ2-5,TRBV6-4,TGTGCCAGCAGTGGGGGGCCGGGGGAGACCCAGTACTTC,CASSGGPGETQYF
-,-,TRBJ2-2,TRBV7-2,TGTGCCAGCAGCCGGGATGTCATGAACACCGGGGAGCTGTTTTTT,CASSRDVMNTGELFF
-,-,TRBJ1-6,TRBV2,TGTGCCAGCAGCGTTGCGGCAGGGTCTTCTTCACCCCTCCACTTT,CASSVAAGSSSPLHF
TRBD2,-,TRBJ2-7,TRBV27,TGTGCCAGCAGTCTCCGGGGGGGGACTAGCGTCGACGAGCAGTACTTC,CASSLRGGTSVDEQYF
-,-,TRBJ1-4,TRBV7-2,TGTGCCAGCAGCCAGTATCCGGGACATCAAAATGAAAAACTGTTTTTT,CASSQYPGHQNEKLFF
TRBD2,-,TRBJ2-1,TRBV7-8,TGTGCCAGCAGCCCCGGGCCAGCGGGAGGAGGTGAGCAGTTCTTC,CASSPGPAGGGEQFF
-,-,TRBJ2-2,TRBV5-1,TGCGCCAGCAGCTTGTTTAGGAGTGGGACCGGGGAGCTGTTTTTT,CASSLFRSGTGELFF
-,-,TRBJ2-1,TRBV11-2,TGTGCCAGCAGCTTAGCTAGCCTCCCCTACAATGAGCAGTTCTTC,CASSLASLPYNEQFF
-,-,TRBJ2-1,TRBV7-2,TGTGCCAGCAGCGACTTCGGCGCGCAGGGGTCCTACAATGAGCAGTTCTTC,CASSDFGAQGSYNEQFF
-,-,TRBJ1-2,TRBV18,TGTGCCAGCTCACCACCAGCAGGGGCGTTTCTAAACTATGGCTACACCTTC,CASSPPAGAFLNYGYTF
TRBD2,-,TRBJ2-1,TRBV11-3,TGTGCCAGCAGCTTAGTTGCGGGAGCCTACAATGAGCAGTTCTTC,CASSLVAGAYNEQFF
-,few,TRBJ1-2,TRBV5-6,TGTGCCAGCAGCTTTGTTCGGGGATCTAATGGCTACACCTTC,CASSFVRGSNGYTF
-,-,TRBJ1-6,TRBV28,TGTGCCAGCAGTTTATGGGAGGGTCGTATTGATAATTCACCCCTCCACTTT,CASSLWEGRIDNSPLHF
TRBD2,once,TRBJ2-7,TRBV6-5,TGTGCCAGCAGCCCCGGGACTAGCGGGATCTACGAGCAGTACTTC,CASSPGTSGIYEQYF
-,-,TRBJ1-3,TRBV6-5,TGTGCCAGCACCCGGACAAACTCTGGAAACACCATATATTTT,CASTRTNSGNTIYF
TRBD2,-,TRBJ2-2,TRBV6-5,TGTGCCACCATACGGGGGGGGAGAACCGGGGAGCTGTTTTTT,CATIRGGRTGELFF
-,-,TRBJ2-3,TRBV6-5,TGTGCCAGCAGCGCCCGGGGTAGCACAGATACGCAGTATTTT,CASSARGSTDTQYF
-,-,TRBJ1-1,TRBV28,TGTGCCAGCAGTTTCGCCAGGAACACTGAAGCTTTCTTT,CASSFARNTEAFF
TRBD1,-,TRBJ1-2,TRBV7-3,TGTGCCAGCAGCCGTCCAGGGGGCACTGGCTACACCTTC,CASSRPGGTGYTF
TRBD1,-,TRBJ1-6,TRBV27,TGTGCCAGCAGTGTAGACAGGGGTTTGAATTCACCCCTCCACTTT,CASSVDRGLNSPLHF
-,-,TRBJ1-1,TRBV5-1,TGCGCCAGCAGCTTGGGACACGGAACGAACACTGAAGCTTTCTTT,CASSLGHGTNTEAFF
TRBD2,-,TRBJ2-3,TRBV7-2,TGTGCCAGCAGCTCGCGCGGGGGGCGAGAGGTTACAGATACGCAGTATTTT,CASSSRGGREVTDTQYF
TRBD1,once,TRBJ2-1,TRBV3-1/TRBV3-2,TGTGCCAGCAGCGCCTACCACAGGGGGATTACCTACAATGAGCAGTTCTTC,CASSAYHRGITYNEQFF
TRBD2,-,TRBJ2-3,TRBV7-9,TGTGCCAGCAGTTACCAGCGGGGGGGATTAACAGATACGCAGTATTTT,CASSYQRGGLTDTQYF
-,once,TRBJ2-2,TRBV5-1,TGCGCCAGCAGCTTGGGGGCGATAGTGGCCGGGGAGCTGTTTTTT,CASSLGAIVAGELFF
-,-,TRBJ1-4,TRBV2,TGTGCCAGCAGTGGGCAGGGTTTTGGGGAAAAACTGTTTTTT,CASSGQGFGEKLFF
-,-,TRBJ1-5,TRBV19,TGTGCCAGTAGTATCTCGATCCAGGGAAGTCAGCCCCAGCATTTT,CASSISIQGSQPQHF
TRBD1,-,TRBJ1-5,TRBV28,TGTGCCAGCAGCTCCGGGACAGACAATCAGCCCCAGCATTTT,CASSSGTDNQPQHF
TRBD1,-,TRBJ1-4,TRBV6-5,TGTGCCAGCAGTTACACACAGGGGGGGCGTGAACTGTTTTTT,CASSYTQGGRELFF
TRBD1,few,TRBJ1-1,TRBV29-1,TGCAGCGTCCAAGGAGGGACAGGGGCCACTGAAGCTTTCTTT,CSVQGGTGATEAFF
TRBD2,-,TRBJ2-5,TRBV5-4,TGTGCCAGCAGCTTGGCCGGGGGGGAGCAAGAGACCCAGTACTTC,CASSLAGGEQETQYF
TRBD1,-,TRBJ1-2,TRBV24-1,TGTGCCACCAGTGATTTAGGGACAGAATATGGCTACACCTTC,CATSDLGTEYGYTF
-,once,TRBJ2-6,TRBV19,TGTGCCAGCAGTCAGGGATACGGGGCCAACGTCCTGACTTTC,CASSQGYGANVLTF
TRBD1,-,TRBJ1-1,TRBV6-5,TGTGCCAGCAGTCCCCGGGACAGGGGGAACACTGAAGCTTTCTTT,CASSPRDRGNTEAFF
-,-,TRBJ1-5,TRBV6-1,TGTGCCAGCAGTGACGGGAGAGGGAATCAGCCCCAGCATTTT,CASSDGRGNQPQHF
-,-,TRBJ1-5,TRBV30,TGTGCCTGCCAGGGGTCGGGCAATCAGCCCCAGCATTTT,CACQGSGNQPQHF
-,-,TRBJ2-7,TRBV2,TGTGCCAGCAGTGAGACTGCAAGGGGCGAGCAGTACTTC,CASSETARGEQYF
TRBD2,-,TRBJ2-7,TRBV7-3,TGTGCCAGCAGCTTTGGCGGGGGGTCTCCCTACGAGCAGTACTTC,CASSFGGGSPYEQYF